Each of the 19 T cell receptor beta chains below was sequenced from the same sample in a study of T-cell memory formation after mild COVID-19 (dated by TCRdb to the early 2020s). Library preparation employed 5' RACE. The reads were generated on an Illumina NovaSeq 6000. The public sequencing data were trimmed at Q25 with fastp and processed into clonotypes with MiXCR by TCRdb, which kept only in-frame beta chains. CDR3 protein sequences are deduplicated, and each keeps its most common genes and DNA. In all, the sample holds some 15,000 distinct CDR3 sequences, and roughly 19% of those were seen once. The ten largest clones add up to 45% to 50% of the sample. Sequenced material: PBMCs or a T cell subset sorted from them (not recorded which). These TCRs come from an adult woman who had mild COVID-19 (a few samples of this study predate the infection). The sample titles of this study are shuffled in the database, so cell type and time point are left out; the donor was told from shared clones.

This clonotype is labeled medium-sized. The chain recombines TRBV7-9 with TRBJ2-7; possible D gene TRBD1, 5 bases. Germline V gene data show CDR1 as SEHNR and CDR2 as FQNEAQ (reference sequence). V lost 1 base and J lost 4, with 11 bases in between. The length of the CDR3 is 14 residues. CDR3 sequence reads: CASSLGPGRYEQYF. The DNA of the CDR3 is TGTGCCAGCAGCTTAGGCCCAGGGCGTTACGAGCAGTACTTC.

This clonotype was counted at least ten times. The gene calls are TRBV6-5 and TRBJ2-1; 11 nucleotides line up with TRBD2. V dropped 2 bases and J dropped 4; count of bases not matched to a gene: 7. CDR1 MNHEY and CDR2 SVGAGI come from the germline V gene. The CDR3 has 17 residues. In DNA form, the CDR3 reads TGTGCCAGCAGTTACGGATTGGGACTAGCGGAATACAATGAGCAGTTCTTC. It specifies CASSYGLGLAEYNEQFF.

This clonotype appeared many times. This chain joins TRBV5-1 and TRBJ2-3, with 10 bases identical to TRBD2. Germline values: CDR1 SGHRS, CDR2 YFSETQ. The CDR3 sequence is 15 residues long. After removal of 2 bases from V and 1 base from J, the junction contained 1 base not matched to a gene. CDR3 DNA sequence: TGCGCCAGCAGCTTCCTAGCGGGGGGCACAGATACGCAGTATTTT. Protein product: CASSFLAGGTDTQYF.

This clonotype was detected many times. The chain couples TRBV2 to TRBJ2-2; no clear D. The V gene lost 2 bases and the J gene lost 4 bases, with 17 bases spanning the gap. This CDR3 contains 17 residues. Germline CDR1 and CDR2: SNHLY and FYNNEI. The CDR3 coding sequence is TGTGCCAGCAGTGAACCGACCCCGCGAAGTTTCACCGGGGAGCTGTTTTTT. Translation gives CASSEPTPRSFTGELFF.

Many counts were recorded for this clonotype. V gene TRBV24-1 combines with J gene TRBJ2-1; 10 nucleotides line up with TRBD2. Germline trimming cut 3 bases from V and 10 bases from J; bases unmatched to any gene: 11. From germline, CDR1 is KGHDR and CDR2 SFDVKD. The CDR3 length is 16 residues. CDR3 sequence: CATSDSLAGEGGEQFF. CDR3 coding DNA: TGTGCCACCAGTGATAGCCTAGCGGGAGAAGGCGGCGAGCAGTTCTTC.

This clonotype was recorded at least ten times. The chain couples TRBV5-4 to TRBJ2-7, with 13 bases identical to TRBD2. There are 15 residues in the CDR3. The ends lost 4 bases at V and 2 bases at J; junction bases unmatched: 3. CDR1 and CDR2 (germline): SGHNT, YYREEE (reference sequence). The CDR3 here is CASSPGLAGPYEQYF. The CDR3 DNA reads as TGTGCCAGCAGCCCGGGACTAGCGGGACCCTACGAGCAGTACTTC.

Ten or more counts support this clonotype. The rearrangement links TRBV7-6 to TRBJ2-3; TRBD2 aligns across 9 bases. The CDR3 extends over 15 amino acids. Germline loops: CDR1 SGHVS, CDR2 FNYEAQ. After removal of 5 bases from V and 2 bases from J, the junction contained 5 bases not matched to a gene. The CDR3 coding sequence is TGTGCCAGCAGCCCTCTAGCGGGGTACACAGATACGCAGTATTTT. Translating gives CASSPLAGYTDTQYF.

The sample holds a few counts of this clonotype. The CDR3 is CSVESYAYQETQYF. The CDR3 bases are TGCAGCGTTGAATCTTACGCGTACCAAGAGACCCAGTACTTC. V and J are TRBV29-1 and TRBJ2-5; D gene uncertain. Germline-derived CDR1 and CDR2 are SQVTM and ANQGSEA. CDR3 size: 14 residues. V lost 2 bases and J 0 bases, leaving 10 bases between the germline ends.

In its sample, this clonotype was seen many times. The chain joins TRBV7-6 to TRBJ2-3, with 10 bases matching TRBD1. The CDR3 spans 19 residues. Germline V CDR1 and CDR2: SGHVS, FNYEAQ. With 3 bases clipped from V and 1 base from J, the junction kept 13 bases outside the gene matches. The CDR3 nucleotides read TGTGCCAGCAGCTTCAGTGAGACAGGGGGCGGGTTGCGCACAGATACGCAGTATTTT. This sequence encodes CASSFSETGGGLRTDTQYF.

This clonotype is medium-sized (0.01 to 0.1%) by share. DNA for the CDR3: TGCGCCAGCAGCCAAGATACGGGGCGTACCAAGATAACGCACTACGAGCAGTACTTC. Translating gives CASSQDTGRTKITHYEQYF. The chain links TRBV4-3 to TRBJ2-7; the D gene could be TRBD1 or TRBD2 (5 bases each). There are 19 residues in the CDR3. V was trimmed by 0 bases and J by 3 bases, leaving 24 bases between them. Germline V gene sequence: CDR1 LGHNA, CDR2 YSLEER.

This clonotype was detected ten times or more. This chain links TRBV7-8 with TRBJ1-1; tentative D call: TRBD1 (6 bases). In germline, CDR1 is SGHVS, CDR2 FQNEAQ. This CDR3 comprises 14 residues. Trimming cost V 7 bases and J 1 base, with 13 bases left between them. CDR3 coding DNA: TGTGCCAGCATTGAGGCAGGGGCGAACACTGAAGCTTTCTTT. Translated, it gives CASIEAGANTEAFF.

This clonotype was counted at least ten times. The CDR3 protein is CASPRFKPGQGVVSTDTQYF. DNA for the CDR3: TGCGCCAGCCCACGCTTTAAACCGGGACAGGGAGTAGTCAGCACAGATACGCAGTATTTT. This chain connects TRBV10-2 to TRBJ2-3; TRBD1 agrees at 9 bases. J lost 0 bases, V lost 8 bases, and 21 bases had no gene match. Germline loops: CDR1 WSHSY, CDR2 SAAADI. There are 20 residues in the CDR3.

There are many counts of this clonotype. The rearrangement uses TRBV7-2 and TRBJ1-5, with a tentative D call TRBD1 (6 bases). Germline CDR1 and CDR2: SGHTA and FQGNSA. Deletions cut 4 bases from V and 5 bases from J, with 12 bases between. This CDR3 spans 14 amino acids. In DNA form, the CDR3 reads TGTGCCAGCAGCTCCACAGGGCCCTATCAGCCCCAGCATTTT. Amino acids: CASSSTGPYQPQHF.

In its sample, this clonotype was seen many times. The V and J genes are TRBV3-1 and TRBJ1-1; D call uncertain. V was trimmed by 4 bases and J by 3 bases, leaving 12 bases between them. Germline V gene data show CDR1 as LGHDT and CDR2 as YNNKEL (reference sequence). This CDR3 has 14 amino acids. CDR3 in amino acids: CASSPPTSYTEAFF. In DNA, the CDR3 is TGTGCCAGCAGCCCACCGACGTCCTACACTGAAGCTTTCTTT.

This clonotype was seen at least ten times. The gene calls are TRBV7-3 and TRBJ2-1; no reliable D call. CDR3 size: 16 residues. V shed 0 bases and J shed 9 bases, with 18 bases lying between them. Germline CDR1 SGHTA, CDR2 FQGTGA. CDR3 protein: CASSLTPPGRAREQFF. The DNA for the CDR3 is TGTGCCAGCAGCTTAACTCCTCCGGGCCGGGCGCGTGAGCAGTTCTTC. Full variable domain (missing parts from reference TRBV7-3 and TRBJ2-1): GAGVSQTPSNKVTEKGKYVELRCDPISGHTALYWYRQSLGQGPEFLIYFQGTGAADDSGLPNDRFFAVRPEGSVSTLKIQRTERGDSAVYLCASSLTPPGRAREQFFGPGTRLTVL.

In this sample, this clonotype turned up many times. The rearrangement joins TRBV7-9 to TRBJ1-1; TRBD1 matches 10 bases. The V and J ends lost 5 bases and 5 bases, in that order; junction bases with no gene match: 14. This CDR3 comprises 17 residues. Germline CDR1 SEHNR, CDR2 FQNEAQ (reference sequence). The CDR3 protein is CASSRTGTGARGTEAFF. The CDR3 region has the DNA TGTGCCAGCAGCCGCACCGGGACAGGGGCCCGGGGGACTGAAGCTTTCTTT.

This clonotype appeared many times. The chain's CDR3 is CASSTFTGTSFGYGYTF. The DNA for the CDR3 is TGTGCCAGCAGTACCTTTACAGGAACCTCCTTTGGCTATGGCTACACCTTC. The V call is TRBV12-3 or TRBV12-4, the J call TRBJ1-2; D may be TRBD1 (5 bases). This CDR3 spans 17 amino acids. Trimming cost V 5 bases and J 4 bases, with 23 bases left between them.

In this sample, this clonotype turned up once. The CDR3 region is CASSLVGTGKAFF. The CDR3 nucleotides are TGTGCCAGCAGCTTAGTGGGGACAGGGAAAGCTTTCTTT. This chain joins TRBV11-3 and TRBJ1-1; TRBD1 aligns across 9 bases. The germline V gene encodes CDR1 SGHNT and CDR2 YENEEA. Trimming at V came to 1 base and at J to 9 bases, leaving 3 bases not matched to a gene. The CDR3 length is 13 residues.

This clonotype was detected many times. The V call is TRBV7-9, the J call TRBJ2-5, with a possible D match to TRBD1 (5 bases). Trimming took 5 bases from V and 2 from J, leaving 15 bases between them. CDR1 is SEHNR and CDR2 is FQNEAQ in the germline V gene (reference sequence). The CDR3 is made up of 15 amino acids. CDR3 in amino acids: CASSLIRTLQETQYF. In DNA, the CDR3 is TGTGCCAGCAGCCTAATCCGGACATTACAAGAGACCCAGTACTTC.